This T cell receptor beta chain was obtained from a study of cytomegalovirus exposure and HLA in healthy donors. V was trimmed by 0 bases and J by 2 bases, leaving 7 bases between them. CDR1 is MNHNS, CDR2 SASEGT, per germline. This CDR3 spans 14 amino acids. General study points: The authors excluded some V segments, including TRBV6-2 and TRBV6-3, as indistinguishable. Presence/absence analyses assumed roughly uniform sequencing depth across donors, which may not hold. A missense variant in DCLRE1C was later tied to TCR beta V- and J-gene trimming.

Primers: 60 Vbeta forward and 13 Jbeta reverse. This table comes from immunoSEQ multiplex PCR, and its TCRdb copy is limited to in-frame clones, with some not included. This table has hundreds of thousands of clones, approximately 88% appearing once. Regarding this clone: Antigen specificity is unknown.

The V call is TRBV6-1, the J call TRBJ1-1; D not certain. Input material: PBMCs. This TCR came from a boy aged 2 to 10 in good health and CMV-seronegative. The CDR3 sequence: CASSEARTNTEAFF. CDR3 coding DNA: TGTGCCAGCAGTGAAGCGCGCACCAACACTGAAGCTTTCTTT.